These 5 T cell receptor beta chains originate from one sample sequenced in a study of siplizumab effects on memory and regulatory T cells. Data came from immunoSEQ multiplex PCR; TCRdb stores just in-frame clones and leaves some out. The data hold approximately 97,000 clones, with roughly 90% observed a single time. The sequenced sample was CD4+ T cells sorted from blood. Receptors were obtained from a human donor in good health.

The chain is built from TRBV28 and TRBJ1-4; D remains unclear. Germline CDR1 MDHEN, CDR2 SYDVKM. Trimming took 3 bases from V and 2 from J, leaving 19 bases between them. This CDR3 region has 18 residues. CDR3 nucleotide sequence: TGTGCCAGCAGTTTTGAAGGGAGGGTTGGGTCCACTAATGAAAAACTGTTTTTT. This gives the protein CASSFEGRVGSTNEKLFF.

DNA for the CDR3: TGTGCCAGCAGTTACCTGCTAAATGAGCAGTTCTTC. Protein sequence: CASSYLLNEQFF. The chain recombines TRBV6-6 with TRBJ2-1; the D is unclear. V was trimmed by 2 bases and J by 7 bases, leaving 6 bases between them. Germline assignment: CDR1 MNHNY and CDR2 SVGAGI (reference sequence). This CDR3 contains 12 residues.

The chain recombines TRBV7-6 with TRBJ1-5, with 8 bases identical to TRBD1. CDR1 SGHVS and CDR2 FNYEAQ come from the germline V gene. The junction had 9 bases not matched to a gene; V was cut back by 5 bases and J by 0 bases. The CDR3 has 17 amino acids. As DNA, the CDR3 is TGTGCCAGCAGCCTAAGGACAGGGATATTTAGCAATCAGCCCCAGCATTTT. Amino acid sequence: CASSLRTGIFSNQPQHF.

The chain uses TRBV30 and TRBJ2-6; D is ambiguous. This CDR3 has 15 residues. CDR1 is GTSNPN, CDR2 SVGIG, per germline (reference sequence). V was pared by 0 bases and J by 10 bases, with 16 bases between. The CDR3 DNA is TGTGCCTGGAGTGTAAGTAGGACGGTAGAGAACGTCCTGACTTTC. Protein sequence: CAWSVSRTVENVLTF.

V gene TRBV10-2 combines with J gene TRBJ2-7, with 10 bases fitting TRBD2. This CDR3 spans 15 amino acids. The J segment lost 7 bases and the V segment lost 6 bases, leaving 12 bases of the junction unmatched. Per germline, CDR1 WSHSY and CDR2 SAAADI. The CDR3 sequence: CASRAPSGGGKEQYF. The CDR3 coding sequence is TGCGCCAGCAGAGCCCCTAGCGGGGGCGGGAAGGAGCAGTACTTC.